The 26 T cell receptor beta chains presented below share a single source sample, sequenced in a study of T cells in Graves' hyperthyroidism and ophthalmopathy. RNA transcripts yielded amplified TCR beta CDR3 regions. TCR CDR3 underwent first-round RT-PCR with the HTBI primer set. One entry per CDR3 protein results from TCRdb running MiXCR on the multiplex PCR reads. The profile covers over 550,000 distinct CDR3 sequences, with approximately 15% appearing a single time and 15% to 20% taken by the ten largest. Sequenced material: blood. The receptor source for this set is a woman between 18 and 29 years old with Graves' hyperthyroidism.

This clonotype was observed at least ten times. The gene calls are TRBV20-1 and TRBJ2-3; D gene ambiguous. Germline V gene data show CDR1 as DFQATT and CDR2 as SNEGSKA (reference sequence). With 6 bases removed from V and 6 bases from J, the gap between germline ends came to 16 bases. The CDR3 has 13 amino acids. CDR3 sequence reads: CSAHVVVADTQYF. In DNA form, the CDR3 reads TGCAGTGCCCACGTGGTAGTTGCTGATACGCAGTATTTT.

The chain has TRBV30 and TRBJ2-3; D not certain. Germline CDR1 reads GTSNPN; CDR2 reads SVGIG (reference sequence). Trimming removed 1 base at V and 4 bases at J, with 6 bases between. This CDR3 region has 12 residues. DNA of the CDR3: TGTGCCTGGAGTGGGGTGGCAGATACGCAGTATTTT. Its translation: CAWSGVADTQYF.

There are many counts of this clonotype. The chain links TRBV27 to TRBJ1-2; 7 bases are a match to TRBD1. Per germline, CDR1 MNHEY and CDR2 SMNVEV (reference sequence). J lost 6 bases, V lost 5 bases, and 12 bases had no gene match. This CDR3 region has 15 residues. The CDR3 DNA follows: TGTGCCAGCAGTCTCCTTAAGACAGGGCGGGATGGCTACACCTTC. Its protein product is CASSLLKTGRDGYTF.

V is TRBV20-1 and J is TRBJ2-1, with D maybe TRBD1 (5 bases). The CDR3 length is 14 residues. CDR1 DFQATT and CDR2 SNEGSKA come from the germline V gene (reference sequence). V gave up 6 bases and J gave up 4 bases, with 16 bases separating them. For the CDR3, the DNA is TGCAGTGCCTGGATGGACCAGGGATACAATGAGCAGTTCTTC. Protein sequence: CSAWMDQGYNEQFF.

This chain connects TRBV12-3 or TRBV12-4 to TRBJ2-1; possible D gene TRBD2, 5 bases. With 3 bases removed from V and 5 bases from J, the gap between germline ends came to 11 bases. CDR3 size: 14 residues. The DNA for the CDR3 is TGTGCCAGCAGTTTTAGTGGACTCAACAATGAGCAGTTCTTC. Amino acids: CASSFSGLNNEQFF.

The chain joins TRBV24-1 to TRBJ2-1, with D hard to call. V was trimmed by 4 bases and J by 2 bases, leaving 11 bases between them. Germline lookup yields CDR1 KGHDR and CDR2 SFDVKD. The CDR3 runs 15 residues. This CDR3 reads CATSDRDATYNEQFF. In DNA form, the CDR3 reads TGTGCCACCAGTGACCGCGACGCGACCTACAATGAGCAGTTCTTC.

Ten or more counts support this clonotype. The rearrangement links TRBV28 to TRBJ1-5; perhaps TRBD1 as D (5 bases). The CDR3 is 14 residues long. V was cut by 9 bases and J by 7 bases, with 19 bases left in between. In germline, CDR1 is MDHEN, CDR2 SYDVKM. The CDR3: CASLRGQGGQPQHF. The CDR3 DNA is TGTGCCAGTCTAAGGGGCCAGGGTGGACAGCCCCAGCATTTT.

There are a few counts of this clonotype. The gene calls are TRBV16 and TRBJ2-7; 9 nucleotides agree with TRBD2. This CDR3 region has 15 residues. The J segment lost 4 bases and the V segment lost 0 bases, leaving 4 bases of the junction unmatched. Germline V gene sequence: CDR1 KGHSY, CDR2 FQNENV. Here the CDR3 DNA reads TGTGCCAGCAGCCAATCTAGCGGACTAGCGTACGAGCAGTACTTC. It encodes CASSQSSGLAYEQYF.

This chain's CDR3 is CASSRTGGWTGELFF. The DNA of the CDR3 is TGCGCCAGCAGCCGAACAGGGGGATGGACCGGGGAGCTGTTTTTT. The J gene is TRBJ2-2, the V gene TRBV4-3, with 8 bases that match TRBD1. The CDR3 is 15 residues long. V was clipped by 4 bases and J by 5 bases; unmatched bases: 6. CDR1 is LGHNA, CDR2 YSLEER, per germline.

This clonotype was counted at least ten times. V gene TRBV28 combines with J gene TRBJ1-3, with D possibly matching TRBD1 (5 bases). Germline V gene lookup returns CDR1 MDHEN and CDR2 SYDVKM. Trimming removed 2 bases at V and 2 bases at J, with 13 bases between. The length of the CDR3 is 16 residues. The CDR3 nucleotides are TGTGCCAGCAGTTTAGTTTTCGGGACGGCTGGAAACACCATATATTTT. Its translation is CASSLVFGTAGNTIYF.

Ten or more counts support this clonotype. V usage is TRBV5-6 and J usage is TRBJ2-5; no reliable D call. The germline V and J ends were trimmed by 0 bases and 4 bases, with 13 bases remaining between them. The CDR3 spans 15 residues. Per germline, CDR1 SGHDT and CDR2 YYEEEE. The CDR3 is CASSLGALPGETQYF. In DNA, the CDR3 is TGTGCCAGCAGCTTGGGGGCTCTGCCGGGAGAGACCCAGTACTTC. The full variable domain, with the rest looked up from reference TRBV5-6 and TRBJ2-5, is DAGVTQSPTHLIKTRGQQVTLRCSPKSGHDTVSWYQQALGQGPQFIFQYYEEEERQRGNFPDRFSGHQFPNYSSELNVNALLLGDSALYLCASSLGALPGETQYFGPGTRLLVL.

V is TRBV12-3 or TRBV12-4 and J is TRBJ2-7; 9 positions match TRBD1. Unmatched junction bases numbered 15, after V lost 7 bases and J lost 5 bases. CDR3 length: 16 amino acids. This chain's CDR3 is CASTLLMGQGMDEQYF. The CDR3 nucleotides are TGTGCCAGCACCCTTCTAATGGGACAGGGCATGGACGAGCAGTACTTC.

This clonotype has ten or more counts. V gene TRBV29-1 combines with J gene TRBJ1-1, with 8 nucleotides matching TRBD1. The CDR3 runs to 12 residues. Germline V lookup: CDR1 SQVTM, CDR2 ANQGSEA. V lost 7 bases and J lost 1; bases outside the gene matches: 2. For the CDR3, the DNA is TGCAGCGCAGGGACAGGGAACACTGAAGCTTTCTTT. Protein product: CSAGTGNTEAFF.

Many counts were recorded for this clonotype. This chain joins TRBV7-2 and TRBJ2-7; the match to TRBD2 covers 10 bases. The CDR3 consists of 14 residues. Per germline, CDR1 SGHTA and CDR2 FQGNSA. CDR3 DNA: TGTGCTACAGCGGCCCTAGCGGGGGCCTACGAGCAGTACTTC. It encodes CATAALAGAYEQYF. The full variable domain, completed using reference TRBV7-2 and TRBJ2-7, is GAGVSQSPSNKVTEKGKDVELRCDPISGHTALYWYRQSLGQGLEFLIYFQGNSAPDKSGLPSDRFSAERTGGSVSTLTIQRTQQEDSAVYLCATAALAGAYEQYFGPGTRLTVT.

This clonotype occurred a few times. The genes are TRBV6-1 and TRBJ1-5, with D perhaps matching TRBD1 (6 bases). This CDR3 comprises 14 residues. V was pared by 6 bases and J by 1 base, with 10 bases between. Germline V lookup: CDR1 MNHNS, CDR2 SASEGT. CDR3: CASRPQGSNQPQHF. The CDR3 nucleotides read TGTGCCAGCAGACCACAGGGCAGCAATCAGCCCCAGCATTTT.

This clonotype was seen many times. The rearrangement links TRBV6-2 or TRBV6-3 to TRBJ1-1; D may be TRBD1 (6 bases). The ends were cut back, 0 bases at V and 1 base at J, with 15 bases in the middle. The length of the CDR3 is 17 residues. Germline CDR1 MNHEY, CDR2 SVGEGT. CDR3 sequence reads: CASSYSAGANANTEAFF. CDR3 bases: TGTGCCAGCAGTTACTCGGCAGGGGCCAATGCGAACACTGAAGCTTTCTTT.

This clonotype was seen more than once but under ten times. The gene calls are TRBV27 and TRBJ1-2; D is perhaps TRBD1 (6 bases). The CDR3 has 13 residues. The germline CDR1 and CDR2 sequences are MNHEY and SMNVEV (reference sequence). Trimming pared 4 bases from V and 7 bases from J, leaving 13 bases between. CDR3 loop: CASSSQGDSGYTF. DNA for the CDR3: TGTGCCAGCAGTTCACAGGGAGATAGTGGCTACACCTTC.

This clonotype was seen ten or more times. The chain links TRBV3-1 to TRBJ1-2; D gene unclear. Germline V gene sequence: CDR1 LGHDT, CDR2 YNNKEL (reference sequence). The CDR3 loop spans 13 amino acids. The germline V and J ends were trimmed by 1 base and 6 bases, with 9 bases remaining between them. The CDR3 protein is CASSQGAWDGYTF. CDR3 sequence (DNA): TGTGCCAGCAGCCAAGGAGCATGGGATGGCTACACCTTC.

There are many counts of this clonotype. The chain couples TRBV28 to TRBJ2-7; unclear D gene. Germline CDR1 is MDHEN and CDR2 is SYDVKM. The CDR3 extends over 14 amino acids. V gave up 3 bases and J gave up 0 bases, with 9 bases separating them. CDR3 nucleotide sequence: TGTGCCAGCAGTTTTGTCAGAAGCTCCTACGAGCAGTACTTC. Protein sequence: CASSFVRSSYEQYF.

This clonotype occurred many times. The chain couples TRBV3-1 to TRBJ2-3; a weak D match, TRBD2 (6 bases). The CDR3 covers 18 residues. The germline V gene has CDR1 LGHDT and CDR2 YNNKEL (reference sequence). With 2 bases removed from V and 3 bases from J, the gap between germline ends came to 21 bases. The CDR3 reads CASSQKSSGVSTTDTQYF. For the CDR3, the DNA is TGTGCCAGCAGCCAAAAGAGCTCGGGGGTCTCAACTACAGATACGCAGTATTTT.

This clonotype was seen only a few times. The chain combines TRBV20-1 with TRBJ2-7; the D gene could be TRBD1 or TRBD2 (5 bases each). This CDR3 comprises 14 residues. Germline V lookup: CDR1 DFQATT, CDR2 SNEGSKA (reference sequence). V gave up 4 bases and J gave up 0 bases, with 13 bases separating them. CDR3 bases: TGCAGTGCTATGGTCTCCGGGGCCTCCTACGAGCAGTACTTC. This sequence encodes CSAMVSGASYEQYF.

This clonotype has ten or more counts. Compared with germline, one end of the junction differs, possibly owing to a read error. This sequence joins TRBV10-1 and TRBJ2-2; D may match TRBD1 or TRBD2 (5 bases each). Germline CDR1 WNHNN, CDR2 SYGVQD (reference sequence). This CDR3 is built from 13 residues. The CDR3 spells CASSRDPTGELFF. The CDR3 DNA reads TGTGCCAGCAGCAGGGACCCGACCGGGGAGCTGTTTTTT.

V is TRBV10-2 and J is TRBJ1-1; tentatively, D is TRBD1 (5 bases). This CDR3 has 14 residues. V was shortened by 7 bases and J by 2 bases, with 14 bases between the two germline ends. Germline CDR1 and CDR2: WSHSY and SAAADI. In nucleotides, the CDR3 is TGCGCCAGCATTCCCGCCAGGGTTAACACTGAAGCTTTCTTT. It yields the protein CASIPARVNTEAFF.

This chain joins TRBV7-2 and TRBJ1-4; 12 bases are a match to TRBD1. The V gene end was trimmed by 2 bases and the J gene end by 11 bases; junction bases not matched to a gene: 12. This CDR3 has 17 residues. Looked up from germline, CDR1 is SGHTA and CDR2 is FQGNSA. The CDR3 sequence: CASSLTGSGTGGRKLFF. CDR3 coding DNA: TGTGCCAGCAGCTTAACCGGGTCCGGGACAGGGGGCCGGAAACTGTTTTTT.

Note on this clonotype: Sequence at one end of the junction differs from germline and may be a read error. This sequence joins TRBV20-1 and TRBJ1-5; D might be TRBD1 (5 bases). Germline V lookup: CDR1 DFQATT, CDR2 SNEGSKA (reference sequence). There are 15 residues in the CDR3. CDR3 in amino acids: CSAKINRGNNQPQHF. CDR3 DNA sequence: TGCAGTGCGAAAATAAACCGGGGCAACAATCAACCCCAGCATTTT.

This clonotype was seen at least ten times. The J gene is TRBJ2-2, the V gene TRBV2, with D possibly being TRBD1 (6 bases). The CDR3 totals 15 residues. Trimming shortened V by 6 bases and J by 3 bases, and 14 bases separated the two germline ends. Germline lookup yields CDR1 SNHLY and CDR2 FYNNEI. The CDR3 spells CASRFRDIYTGELFF. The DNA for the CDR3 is TGTGCCAGCAGGTTCCGGGACATATACACCGGGGAGCTGTTTTTT.